This TCR beta chain emerged from a study of T-cell reconstitution after alpha-beta-depleted transplantation in children. Preparation of the TCRbeta library involved a method that used unique molecular identifiers. A single record per CDR3 protein comes from TCRdb applying MiXCR to the PCR reads. The repertoire holds more than 200,000 distinct CDR3 sequences, with roughly 23% as singletons. This CDR3 spans 13 amino acids. Trimming pared 5 bases from V and 5 bases from J, leaving 13 bases between. Germline-derived CDR1 and CDR2 are DFQATT and SNEGSKA (reference sequence). The chain joins TRBV20-1 to TRBJ1-5, with D possibly being TRBD1 (5 bases). The starting material was PBMCs, obtained before TCRalphabeta/CD19-depleted stem cell transplant. This sequence originates from a girl aged 2 to 10 with Fanconi anemia, due to receive a stem cell transplant. CDR3 region: CSASTGGDQPQHF. CDR3 nucleotides: TGCAGTGCTTCAACAGGCGGGGATCAGCCCCAGCATTTT.